The clone carrying this T cell receptor (beta chain) came up a few times. Compared with germline, one end of the junction differs, possibly owing to a read error. This sample was taken from a study of molecular identifiers for immune sequencing clone quantification. Study information: Replicates partitioned RNA from approximately 20,000 or 100,000 naive CD8 cells into five parts, sequencing four.

One entry per CDR3 protein, called by TCRdb with MiXCR from the PCR reads. The top ten hold about 0.9% of the sample, which has about 640,000 distinct CDR3 sequences, around 20% seen once. The CDR3 covers 14 residues. In the sort, naive CD8 T cells were defined as CD8+CD4-CCR7+CD45RA+. J is TRBJ1-2 and V is TRBV12-3 or TRBV12-4; a weak D match, TRBD1 (6 bases). Sequenced material: naive CD8+ T cells from blood, with Jurkat cell RNA spiked in. Subset indicated: FACS-sorted CD8+CD4-CCR7+CD45RA+ naive T cells. The sequence was obtained from a human donor in good health. Some libraries in this study had Jurkat cell RNA spiked in. The CDR3 sequence: CASSETGTNYGYAF. The CDR3 DNA is TGTGCCAGCAGCGAAACAGGGACTAACTATGGCTACGCCTTC.